The entry that follows covers one T cell receptor beta chain sequence. Its antigen remains unidentified. The source of the sample is a study of cytomegalovirus exposure and HLA in healthy donors. The donors were part of the validation cohort, which consisted of 120 subjects and was separate from the first cohort of hundreds of subjects. Notes on the study in general: The investigators catalogued 150 to 200 TCR beta chains as cytomegalovirus-associated.

CDR1 and CDR2 from the germline V gene are SGDLS and YYNGEE. Trimming cost V 0 bases and J 1 base, with 10 bases left between them. This CDR3 is 15 amino acids long. The method was immunoSEQ multiplex PCR; TCRdb's version includes in-frame clones alone and lacks a portion of them. The sample consists of 90,000 to 130,000 clones, approximately 96% of them appearing once. Sample: PBMCs. The TCR was taken from a woman aged 18-29 years in good health and CMV-seronegative. The chain couples TRBV9 to TRBJ1-2, with D possibly TRBD1 on 6 matching bases. The CDR3 region is CASSVGDTDNYGYTF. DNA for the CDR3: TGTGCCAGCAGCGTAGGGGACACCGATAACTATGGCTACACCTTC.